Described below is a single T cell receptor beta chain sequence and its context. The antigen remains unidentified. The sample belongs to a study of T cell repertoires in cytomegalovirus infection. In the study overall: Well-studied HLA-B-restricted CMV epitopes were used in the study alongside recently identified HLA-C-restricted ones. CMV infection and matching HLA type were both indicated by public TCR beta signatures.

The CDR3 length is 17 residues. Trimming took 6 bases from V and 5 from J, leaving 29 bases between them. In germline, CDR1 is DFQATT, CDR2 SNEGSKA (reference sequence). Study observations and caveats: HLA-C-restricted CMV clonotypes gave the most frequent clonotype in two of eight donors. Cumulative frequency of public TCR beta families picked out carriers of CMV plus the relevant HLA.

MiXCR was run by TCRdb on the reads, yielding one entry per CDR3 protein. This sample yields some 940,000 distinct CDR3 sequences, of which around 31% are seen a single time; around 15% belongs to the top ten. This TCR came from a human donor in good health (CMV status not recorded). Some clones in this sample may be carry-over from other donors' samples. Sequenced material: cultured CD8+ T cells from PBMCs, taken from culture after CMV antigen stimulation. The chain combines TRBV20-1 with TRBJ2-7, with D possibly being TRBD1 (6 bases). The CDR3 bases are TGCAGTGCCACCTCTTCAACCGCAGGGGTTTTTATCGACGAGCAGTACTTC. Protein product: CSATSSTAGVFIDEQYF.